This T cell receptor (beta chain) was captured by sequencing in a study of shared clonotypes between healthy human individuals. Study details: CD4 naive and memory got three plates each, CD8 naive two, CD8 memory one.

As for this clone: Its antigen is undetermined.

Study observations and caveats: Generally, naive subsets came out with larger estimated richness than memory subsets.

Libraries were prepared by immunoSEQ multiplex PCR; TCRdb keeps only in-frame clonotypes and omits some of them. The repertoire includes millions of clones, over 90% of them detected once, and 0.39% sits in the top ten. The CDR3 is made up of 14 amino acids. Germline CDR1 is MNHEY and CDR2 is SVGAGI. V dropped 6 bases and J dropped 6; count of bases not matched to a gene: 7. The sequenced sample consisted of naive CD4+ T cells from PBMCs. The subset denotes: CD45RA+ positively selected. The chain couples TRBV6-5 to TRBJ2-2, with 7 bases matching TRBD1. The clonotype originates from a man between 18 and 35 years old in good health. Some clones in this sample may be carry-over from other donors' samples. The CDR3 protein is CASSLGQAAGELFF. CDR3 nucleotides: TGTGCCAGCAGCCTTGGACAGGCGGCCGGGGAGCTGTTTTTT.